This entry lists 28 T cell receptor beta chains sequenced from one sample in a study of cytomegalovirus exposure and HLA in healthy donors. Primers included in the PCR were 60 Vbeta and 13 Jbeta primers. Repertoires were generated with immunoSEQ multiplex PCR, while TCRdb's copy carries only in-frame clones and drops some. The sample holds 40,000 to 45,000 clones, roughly half seen once. Sequencing was carried out using PBMCs. These receptors all stem from a human donor in good health.

There are a few counts of this clone. The genes are TRBV7-6 and TRBJ2-1; 8 nucleotides line up with TRBD2. V was pared by 1 base and J by 4 bases, with 12 bases of the junction left unmatched. The CDR3 contains 18 residues. Germline V gives CDR1 SGHVS, CDR2 FNYEAQ. This CDR3 is CASSLELVSGGGYNEQFF. As DNA, the CDR3 is TGTGCCAGCAGCTTAGAGTTGGTGTCTGGCGGGGGGTACAATGAGCAGTTCTTC.

The V gene is TRBV12-5, the J gene TRBJ2-3; D gene ambiguous. The ends were cut back, 7 bases at V and 1 base at J, with 12 bases in the middle. CDR1 and CDR2 from the germline V gene are LGHNT and FRNRAP. The CDR3 is 14 residues long. The CDR3 nucleotides are TGTGCTAGTGCCACCCAGGTTGGCACAGATACGCAGTATTTT. Translation gives CASATQVGTDTQYF.

This sequence joins TRBV19 and TRBJ1-1; D gene ambiguous. CDR3 length: 12 residues. Germline V gene lookup returns CDR1 LNHDA and CDR2 SQIVND (reference sequence). V gave up 11 bases and J gave up 1 base, with 11 bases separating them. CDR3: CACGPRNTEAFF. The CDR3 DNA reads TGTGCCTGTGGGCCCCGGAACACTGAAGCTTTCTTT.

V and J are TRBV11-2 and TRBJ2-1; no firm D call. The CDR3 length is 11 residues. CDR1 and CDR2 (germline): SGHAT, FQNNGV. Trimming stripped 2 bases from V and 9 bases from J, with 5 bases between. The CDR3: CASSLTGEQFF. CDR3 in DNA: TGTGCCAGCAGCTTAACGGGTGAGCAGTTCTTC.

This chain joins TRBV10-3 and TRBJ2-7; tentatively, D is TRBD1 (6 bases). The CDR3 is made up of 13 amino acids. CDR1 and CDR2 (germline): ENHRY, SYGVKD. V was shortened by 3 bases and J by 2 bases, with 8 bases between the two germline ends. This chain's CDR3 is CAISDRQAYEQYF. CDR3 nucleotides: TGTGCCATCAGTGATCGACAGGCCTACGAGCAGTACTTC.

The chain has TRBV2 and TRBJ2-1; TRBD2 is a possible D gene (5 bases). Per the germline V gene, CDR1 is SNHLY and CDR2 is FYNNEI. The ends were cut back, 4 bases at V and 2 bases at J, with 18 bases in the middle. The CDR3 has 17 residues. The CDR3 sequence: CASSGWQERLAYNEQFF. CDR3 DNA: TGTGCCAGCAGTGGGTGGCAGGAGCGGCTAGCCTACAATGAGCAGTTCTTC.

This chain joins TRBV29-1 and TRBJ2-7; the match to TRBD1 covers 8 bases. J lost 8 bases, V lost 1 base, and 10 bases had no gene match. Germline V gene lookup returns CDR1 SQVTM and CDR2 ANQGSEA. This CDR3 region has 14 residues. The CDR3 here is CSVEVYTGGDQQYF. The CDR3 DNA is TGCAGCGTTGAAGTTTACACAGGGGGAGATCAGCAGTACTTC.

The rearrangement links TRBV5-1 to TRBJ1-1, with a possible D match to TRBD1 (5 bases). The V end was cut by 1 base, the J end by 0 bases, with 25 bases between. Germline loops: CDR1 SGHRS, CDR2 YFSETQ. This CDR3 region has 20 residues. The CDR3 nucleotides are TGCGCCAGCAGCTTGCCGCGGGTGGCGGGGGGGGGTCGGATGAACACTGAAGCTTTCTTT. Protein product: CASSLPRVAGGGRMNTEAFF. The full variable domain, with the rest looked up from reference TRBV5-1 and TRBJ1-1, is KAGVTQTPRYLIKTRGQQVTLSCSPISGHRSVSWYQQTPGQGLQFLFEYFSETQRNKGNFPGRFSGRQFSNSRSEMNVSTLELGDSALYLCASSLPRVAGGGRMNTEAFFGQGTRLTVV.

This rearrangement joins TRBV7-9 to TRBJ2-3; the match to TRBD1 covers 9 bases. Germline CDR1 and CDR2: SEHNR and FQNEAQ (reference sequence). Trimming at V came to 5 bases and at J to 2 bases, leaving 5 bases not matched to a gene. This CDR3 is built from 15 residues. In DNA form, the CDR3 reads TGTGCCAGCAGCGGCGGGACAGGGATCACAGATACGCAGTATTTT. It codes for CASSGGTGITDTQYF.

The genes are TRBV10-3 and TRBJ1-5; D is unclear. Trimming removed 0 bases at V and 6 bases at J, with 6 bases between. The CDR3 consists of 13 residues. CDR1 is ENHRY and CDR2 is SYGVKD in the germline V gene. The CDR3 loop is CAISESAGQPQHF. In DNA, the CDR3 is TGTGCCATCAGTGAGTCTGCGGGTCAGCCCCAGCATTTT.

V and J are TRBV6-5 and TRBJ1-4; D call uncertain. Trimming stripped 0 bases from V and 3 bases from J, with 11 bases between. The CDR3 runs to 16 residues. Germline V lookup: CDR1 MNHEY, CDR2 SVGAGI. CDR3 amino acids: CASSYSRPGANEKLFF. CDR3 in DNA: TGTGCCAGCAGTTACTCCCGCCCCGGAGCTAATGAAAAACTGTTTTTT.

The rearrangement joins TRBV7-9 to TRBJ1-6; 8 nucleotides align to TRBD1. Germline V gene lookup returns CDR1 SEHNR and CDR2 FQNEAQ (reference sequence). The CDR3 loop spans 15 amino acids. V lost 1 base and J lost 9; bases outside the gene matches: 5. Here the CDR3 reads CASSLVTGVSSPLHF. For the CDR3, the DNA is TGTGCCAGCAGCTTAGTGACAGGGGTGAGTTCACCCCTCCACTTT.

This chain links TRBV7-2 with TRBJ2-1; 7 bases fit TRBD2. From germline, CDR1 is SGHTA and CDR2 FQGNSA. V lost 4 bases to trimming and J lost 7 bases; unmatched junction nucleotides: 10. The CDR3 spans 15 residues. Written as DNA, the CDR3 is TGTGCCAGCAGCTCGAGGCGCGGGAGCGGGAATGAGCAGTTCTTC. It encodes CASSSRRGSGNEQFF.

This clone has only a few counts. The chain couples TRBV7-6 to TRBJ1-4; D call uncertain. The CDR3 sequence is 16 residues long. Trimming shortened V by 0 bases and J by 8 bases, and 16 bases separated the two germline ends. Germline V gene data show CDR1 as SGHVS and CDR2 as FNYEAQ. The CDR3 is CASSLAVEGRGEKLFF. For the CDR3, the DNA is TGTGCCAGCAGCTTAGCCGTTGAAGGTAGAGGAGAAAAACTGTTTTTT.

V usage is TRBV19 and J usage is TRBJ1-3; TRBD1 agrees at 8 bases. Germline CDR1 is LNHDA and CDR2 is SQIVND (reference sequence). The J segment lost 4 bases and the V segment lost 6 bases, leaving 5 bases of the junction unmatched. The CDR3 loop spans 14 amino acids. CDR3 bases: TGTGCCAGTAGGAGCAGGGGGCTCGGAAACACCATATATTTT. Its protein is CASRSRGLGNTIYF.

The J gene is TRBJ1-2, the V gene TRBV2; 7 bases agree with TRBD1. Trimming cost V 5 bases and J 4 bases; bases outside gene matches: 4. The length of the CDR3 is 13 residues. The germline V gene encodes CDR1 SNHLY and CDR2 FYNNEI. The CDR3 coding sequence is TGTGCCAGCAGTTCACAGGGGTCCTATGGCTACACCTTC. Its protein product is CASSSQGSYGYTF.

The rearrangement links TRBV10-3 to TRBJ1-2, with 7 nucleotides matching TRBD1. Looked up from germline, CDR1 is ENHRY and CDR2 is SYGVKD. This CDR3 region has 14 residues. The junction had 9 bases not matched to a gene; V was cut back by 4 bases and J by 7 bases. Here the CDR3 reads CAISARQGDIGYTF. The CDR3 nucleotides are TGTGCCATCAGTGCTCGGCAGGGGGATATTGGCTACACCTTC.

In its sample, this clone was seen a few times. Here the CDR3 reads CASSLMAGGSPGANVLTF. Here the CDR3 DNA reads TGCGCCAGCAGCTTGATGGCAGGGGGCTCCCCTGGGGCCAACGTCCTGACTTTC. The J gene is TRBJ2-6, the V gene TRBV5-1; 8 bases agree with TRBD1. CDR1 is SGHRS and CDR2 is YFSETQ in the germline V gene. With V trimmed by 1 base and J by 2 bases, 8 bases remained unmatched. The CDR3 consists of 18 residues.

The chain uses TRBV11-2 and TRBJ1-6, with 7 bases matching TRBD1. J lost 4 bases, V lost 4 bases, and 1 base had no gene match. The CDR3 runs 14 residues. Looked up from germline, CDR1 is SGHAT and CDR2 is FQNNGV. The CDR3 bases are TGTGCCAGCAGCTCGGGACAGTATAATTCACCCCTCCACTTT. It yields the protein CASSSGQYNSPLHF.

This clone has just one count. The chain carries TRBV25-1 and TRBJ2-5, with 8 bases fitting TRBD2. The CDR3 is 15 residues long. The germline V gene encodes CDR1 MGHDK and CDR2 SYGVNS. V lost 4 bases and J lost 5; bases outside the gene matches: 9. The DNA for the CDR3 is TGTGCCAGCAGTGTTCCGGGGGGGGCCAGGGAGACCCAGTACTTC. Its translation: CASSVPGGARETQYF.

The sample holds a few counts of this clone. This chain connects TRBV11-3 to TRBJ2-1; TRBD1 might be the D (5 bases). V was clipped by 4 bases and J by 4 bases, with 5 bases between them. This CDR3 has 12 residues. From germline, CDR1 is SGHNT and CDR2 YENEEA. The CDR3, as DNA: TGTGCCAGCAGCTCAGGGTACAATGAGCAGTTCTTC. This gives the protein CASSSGYNEQFF.

This clone has a single count. The chain combines TRBV6-1 with TRBJ2-1; 8 bases align to TRBD2. Trimming cost V 6 bases and J 0 bases; bases outside gene matches: 1. The CDR3 loop spans 14 amino acids. The germline CDR1 and CDR2 sequences are MNHNS and SASEGT. CDR3: CASRGTSSYNEQFF. As DNA, the CDR3 is TGTGCCAGCAGAGGGACTAGCTCCTACAATGAGCAGTTCTTC.

The sample holds a few counts of this clone. The chain employs TRBV4-1 and TRBJ1-2; D unclear. The CDR3 runs to 16 residues. The V and J ends lost 1 base and 5 bases respectively, with 17 bases between them. CDR1 MGHRA and CDR2 YSYEKL come from the germline V gene. The CDR3 is CASSQAPGMAAYGYTF. CDR3 coding DNA: TGCGCCAGCAGCCAAGCTCCCGGGATGGCAGCTTATGGCTACACCTTC.

This clone has only a few counts. V usage is TRBV5-6 and J usage is TRBJ1-2; TRBD1 might be the D (5 bases). The V gene's germline CDR1 is SGHDT and CDR2 YYEEEE. This CDR3 has 14 amino acids. The ends were cut back, 1 base at V and 4 bases at J, with 11 bases in the middle. CDR3 sequence reads: CASSLPGGGYGYTF. DNA for the CDR3: TGTGCCAGCAGCTTGCCCGGGGGTGGCTATGGCTACACCTTC. Looking up the rest from reference TRBV5-6 and TRBJ1-2 gives the full variable domain: DAGVTQSPTHLIKTRGQQVTLRCSPKSGHDTVSWYQQALGQGPQFIFQYYEEEERQRGNFPDRFSGHQFPNYSSELNVNALLLGDSALYLCASSLPGGGYGYTFGSGTRLTVV.

This clone was seen a handful of times. The rearrangement links TRBV5-1 to TRBJ2-1; D is possibly TRBD1 (5 bases). The CDR3 extends over 17 amino acids. Looked up from germline, CDR1 is SGHRS and CDR2 is YFSETQ. V was shortened by 2 bases and J by 0 bases, with 15 bases between the two germline ends. The CDR3 is CASSFSLGLSSYNEQFF. The CDR3 DNA reads TGCGCCAGCAGCTTTAGTTTGGGGCTAAGCTCCTACAATGAGCAGTTCTTC.

The chain employs TRBV7-3 and TRBJ1-2, with 8 bases that match TRBD1. Germline-derived CDR1 and CDR2 are SGHTA and FQGTGA. CDR3 length: 17 amino acids. V was pared by 5 bases and J by 0 bases, with 11 bases of the junction left unmatched. CDR3 in DNA: TGTGCCAGCAGCGGACGCGGACAGGGATCGGCTAACTATGGCTACACCTTC. Its protein is CASSGRGQGSANYGYTF.

A few counts support this clone. The chain has TRBV5-1 and TRBJ2-7; 9 bases are shared with TRBD1. Losses at the gene ends were 5 bases for V and 4 bases for J; bases not matched to a gene: 4. Germline assignment: CDR1 SGHRS and CDR2 YFSETQ. The CDR3 runs 13 residues. CDR3 in DNA: TGCGCCAGCAGTTGGGACAGGGTGTACGAGCAGTACTTC. Translated: CASSWDRVYEQYF.

This clone was detected only a few times. The chain joins TRBV4-1 to TRBJ1-5, with D hard to call. V dropped 0 bases and J dropped 6 bases, with 12 bases sitting between them. The CDR3 consists of 15 residues. Germline loops: CDR1 MGHRA, CDR2 YSYEKL. The CDR3: CASSQEWSGSQPQHF. Written as DNA, the CDR3 is TGCGCCAGCAGCCAAGAGTGGTCGGGGAGTCAGCCCCAGCATTTT.